This record looks at one T cell receptor beta chain sequence and its context. Its antigen is currently unknown. This sample is part of a study of cytomegalovirus exposure and HLA in healthy donors. Study observations and caveats: Some V segments, including TRBV6-2 and TRBV6-3, were excluded as indistinguishable.

The CDR3 spans 17 residues. V lost 0 bases, J lost 2 bases, and 16 bases lay in between. Germline loops: CDR1 LGHNA, CDR2 YSLEER. Primers included in the PCR were 60 Vbeta and 13 Jbeta primers. Here immunoSEQ multiplex PCR was the method, and the copy in TCRdb shows in-frame clones only, minus some. The sample shows over 100,000 clones, around 73% of them seen only once. The receptor comes from a man aged 40-50 years in good health and CMV-seronegative. The sample was PBMCs. The chain is built from TRBV4-3 and TRBJ1-2, with D possibly being TRBD1 (6 bases). CDR3 sequence reads: CASSQDFGTGSNYGYTF. The CDR3 nucleotides are TGCGCCAGCAGCCAAGATTTCGGAACAGGGTCGAACTATGGCTACACCTTC.